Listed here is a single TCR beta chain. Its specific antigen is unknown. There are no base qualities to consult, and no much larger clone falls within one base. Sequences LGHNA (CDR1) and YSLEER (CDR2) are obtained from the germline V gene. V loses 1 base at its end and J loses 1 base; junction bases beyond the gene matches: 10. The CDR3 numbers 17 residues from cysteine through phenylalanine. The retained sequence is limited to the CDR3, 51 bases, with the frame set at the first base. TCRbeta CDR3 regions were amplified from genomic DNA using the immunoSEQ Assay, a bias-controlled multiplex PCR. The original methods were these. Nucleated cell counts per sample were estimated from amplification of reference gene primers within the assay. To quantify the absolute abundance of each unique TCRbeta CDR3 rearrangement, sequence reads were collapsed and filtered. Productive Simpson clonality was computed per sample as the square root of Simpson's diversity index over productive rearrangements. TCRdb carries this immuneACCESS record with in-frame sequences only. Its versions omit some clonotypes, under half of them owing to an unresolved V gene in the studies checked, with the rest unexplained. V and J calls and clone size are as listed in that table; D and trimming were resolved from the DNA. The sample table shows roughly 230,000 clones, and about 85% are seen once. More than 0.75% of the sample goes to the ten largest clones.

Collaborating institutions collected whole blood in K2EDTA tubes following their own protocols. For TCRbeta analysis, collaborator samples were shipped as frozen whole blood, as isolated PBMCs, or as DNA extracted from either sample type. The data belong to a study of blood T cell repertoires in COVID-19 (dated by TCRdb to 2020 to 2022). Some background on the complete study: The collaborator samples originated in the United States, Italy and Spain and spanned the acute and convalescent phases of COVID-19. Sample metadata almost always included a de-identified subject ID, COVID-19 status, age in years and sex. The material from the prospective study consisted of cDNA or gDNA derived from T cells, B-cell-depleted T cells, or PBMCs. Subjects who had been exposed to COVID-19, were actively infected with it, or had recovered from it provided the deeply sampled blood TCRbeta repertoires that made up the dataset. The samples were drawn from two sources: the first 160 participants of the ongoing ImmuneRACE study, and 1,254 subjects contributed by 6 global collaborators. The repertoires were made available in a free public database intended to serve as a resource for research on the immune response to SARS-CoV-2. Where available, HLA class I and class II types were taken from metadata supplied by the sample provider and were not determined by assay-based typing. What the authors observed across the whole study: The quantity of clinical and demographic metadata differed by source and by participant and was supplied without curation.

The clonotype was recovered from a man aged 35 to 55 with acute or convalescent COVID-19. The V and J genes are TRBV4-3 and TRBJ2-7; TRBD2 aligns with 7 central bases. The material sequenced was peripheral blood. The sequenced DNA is TGCGCCAGCAGCCAAGGAGACATCGGGGGGTATTCCTACGAGCAGTACTTC. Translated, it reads CASSQGDIGGYSYEQYF.